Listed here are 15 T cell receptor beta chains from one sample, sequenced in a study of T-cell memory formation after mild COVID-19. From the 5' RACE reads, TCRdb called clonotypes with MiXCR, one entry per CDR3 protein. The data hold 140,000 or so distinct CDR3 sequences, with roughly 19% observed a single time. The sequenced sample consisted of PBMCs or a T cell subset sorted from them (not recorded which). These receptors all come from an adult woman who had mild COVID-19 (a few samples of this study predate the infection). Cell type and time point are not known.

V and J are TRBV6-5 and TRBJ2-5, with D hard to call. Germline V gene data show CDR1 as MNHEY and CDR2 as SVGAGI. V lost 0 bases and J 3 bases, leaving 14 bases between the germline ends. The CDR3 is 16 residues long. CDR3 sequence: CASSYSGSIEEETQYF. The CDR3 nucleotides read TGTGCCAGCAGTTACTCGGGTTCAATAGAGGAAGAGACCCAGTACTTC.

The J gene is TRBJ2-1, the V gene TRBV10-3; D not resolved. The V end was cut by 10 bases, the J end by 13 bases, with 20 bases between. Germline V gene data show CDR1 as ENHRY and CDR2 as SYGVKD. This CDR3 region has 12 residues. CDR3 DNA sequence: TGTGCCACGCTCCTTCTAGGGCGAGGTCAGTTCTTC. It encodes CATLLLGRGQFF.

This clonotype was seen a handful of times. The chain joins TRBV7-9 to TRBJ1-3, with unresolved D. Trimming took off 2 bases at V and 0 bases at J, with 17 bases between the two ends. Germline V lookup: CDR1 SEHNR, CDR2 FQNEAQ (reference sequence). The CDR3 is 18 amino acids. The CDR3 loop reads CASSLMGGSFFSGNTIYF. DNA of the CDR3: TGTGCCAGCAGCTTAATGGGCGGCTCTTTTTTCTCTGGAAACACCATATATTTT.

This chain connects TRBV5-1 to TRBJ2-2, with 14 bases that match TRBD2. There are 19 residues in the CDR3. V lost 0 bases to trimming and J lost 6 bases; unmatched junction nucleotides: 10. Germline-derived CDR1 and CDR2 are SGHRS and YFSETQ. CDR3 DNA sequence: TGCGCCAGCAGCTTGGGGACGGGACTAGCGGGAGTCGCGGCCGGGGAGCTGTTTTTT. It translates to CASSLGTGLAGVAAGELFF.

CDR3 bases: TGCAGTGCTAGAGATATACAGGGAACGAGCTCCTATAATTCACCCCTCCACTTT. Protein: CSARDIQGTSSYNSPLHF. The chain carries TRBV20-1 and TRBJ1-6; tentatively, D is TRBD1 (6 bases). V was pared by 0 bases and J by 0 bases, with 15 bases between. Per germline, CDR1 DFQATT and CDR2 SNEGSKA (reference sequence). This CDR3 has 18 amino acids.

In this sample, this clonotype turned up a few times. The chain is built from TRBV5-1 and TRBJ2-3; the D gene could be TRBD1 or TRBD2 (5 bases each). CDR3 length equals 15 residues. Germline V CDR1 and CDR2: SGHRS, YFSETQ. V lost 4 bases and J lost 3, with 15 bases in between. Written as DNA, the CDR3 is TGCGCCAGCAGCCAGCAGAGGAGGACAACAGATACGCAGTATTTT. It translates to CASSQQRRTTDTQYF.

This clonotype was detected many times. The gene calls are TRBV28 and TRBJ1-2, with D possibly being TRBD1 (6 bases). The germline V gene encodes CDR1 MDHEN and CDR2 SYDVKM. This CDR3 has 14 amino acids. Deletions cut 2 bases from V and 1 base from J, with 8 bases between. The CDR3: CASSLLQGNYGYTF. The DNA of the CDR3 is TGTGCCAGCAGTTTACTACAGGGTAACTATGGCTACACCTTC.

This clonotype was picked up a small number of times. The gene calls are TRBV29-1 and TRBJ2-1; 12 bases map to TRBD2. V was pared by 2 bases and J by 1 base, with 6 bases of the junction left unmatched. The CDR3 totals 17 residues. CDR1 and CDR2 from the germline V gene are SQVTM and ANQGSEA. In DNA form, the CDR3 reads TGCAGCGTTGAAAACTCCGGGACTAGCGGGTCCTACAATGAGCAGTTCTTC. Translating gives CSVENSGTSGSYNEQFF.

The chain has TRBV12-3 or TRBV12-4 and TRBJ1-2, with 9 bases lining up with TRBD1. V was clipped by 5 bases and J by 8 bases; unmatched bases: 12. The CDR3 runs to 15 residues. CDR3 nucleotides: TGTGCCAGCAGTGATCCGGGACAGGGAGCATTCGGCTACACCTTC. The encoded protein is CASSDPGQGAFGYTF.

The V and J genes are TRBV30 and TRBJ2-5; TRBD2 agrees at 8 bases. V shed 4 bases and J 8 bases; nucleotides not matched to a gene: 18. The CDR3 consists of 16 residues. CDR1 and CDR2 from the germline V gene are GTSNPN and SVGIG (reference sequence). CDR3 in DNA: TGTGCCTGGAAAAGGGAGCGGGGGATAGGGAAGAAAACCCAGTACTTC. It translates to CAWKRERGIGKKTQYF.

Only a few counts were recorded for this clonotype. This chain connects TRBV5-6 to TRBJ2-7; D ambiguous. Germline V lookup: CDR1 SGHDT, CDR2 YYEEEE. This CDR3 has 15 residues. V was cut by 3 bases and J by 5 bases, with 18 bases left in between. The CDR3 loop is CASSSGRLLTNEQYF. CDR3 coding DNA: TGTGCCAGCAGCTCGGGCCGGTTACTAACCAACGAGCAGTACTTC.

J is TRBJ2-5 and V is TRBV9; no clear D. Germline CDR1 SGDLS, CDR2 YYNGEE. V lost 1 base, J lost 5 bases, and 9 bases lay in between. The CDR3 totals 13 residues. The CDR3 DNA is TGTGCCAGCAGCGTAAGCGTCGGGGAGACCCAGTACTTC. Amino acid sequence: CASSVSVGETQYF. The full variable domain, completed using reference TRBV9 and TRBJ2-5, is DSGVTQTPKHLITATGQRVTLRCSPRSGDLSVYWYQQSLDQGLQFLIQYYNGEERAKGNILERFSAQQFPDLHSELNLSSLELGDSALYFCASSVSVGETQYFGPGTRLLVL.

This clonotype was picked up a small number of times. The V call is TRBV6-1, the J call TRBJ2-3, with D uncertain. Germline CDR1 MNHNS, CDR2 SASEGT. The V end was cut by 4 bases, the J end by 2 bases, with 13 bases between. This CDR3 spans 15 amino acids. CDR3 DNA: TGTGCCAGCAGTGCGAGTTGGCTGGACACAGATACGCAGTATTTT. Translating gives CASSASWLDTDTQYF.

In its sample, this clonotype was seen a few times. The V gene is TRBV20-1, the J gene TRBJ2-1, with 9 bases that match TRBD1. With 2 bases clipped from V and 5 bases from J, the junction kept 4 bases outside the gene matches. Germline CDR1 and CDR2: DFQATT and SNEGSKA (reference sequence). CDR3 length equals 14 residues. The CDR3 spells CSARRGTGNNEQFF. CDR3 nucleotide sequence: TGCAGTGCTAGACGAGGGACAGGGAACAATGAGCAGTTCTTC.

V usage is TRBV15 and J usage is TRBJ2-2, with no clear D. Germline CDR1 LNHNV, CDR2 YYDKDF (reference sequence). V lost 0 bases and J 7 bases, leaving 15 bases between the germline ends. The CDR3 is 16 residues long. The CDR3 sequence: CATSRDEPDRLGELFF. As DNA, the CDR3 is TGTGCCACCAGCAGAGATGAACCGGACCGACTCGGGGAGCTGTTTTTT.